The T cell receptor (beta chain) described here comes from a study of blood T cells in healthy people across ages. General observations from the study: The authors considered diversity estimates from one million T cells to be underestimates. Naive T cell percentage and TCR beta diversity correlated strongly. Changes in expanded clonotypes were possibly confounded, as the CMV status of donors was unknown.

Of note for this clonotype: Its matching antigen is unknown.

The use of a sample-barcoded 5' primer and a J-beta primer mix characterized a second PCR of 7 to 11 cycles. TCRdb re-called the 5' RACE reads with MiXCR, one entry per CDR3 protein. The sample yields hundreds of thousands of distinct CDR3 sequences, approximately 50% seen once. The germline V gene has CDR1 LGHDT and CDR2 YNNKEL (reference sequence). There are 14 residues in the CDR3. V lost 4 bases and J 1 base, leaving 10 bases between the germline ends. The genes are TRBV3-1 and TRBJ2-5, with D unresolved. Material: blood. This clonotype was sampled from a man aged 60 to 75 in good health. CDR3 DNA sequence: TGTGCCAGCAGCCGGCCGCTGGGCCAAGAGACCCAGTACTTC. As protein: CASSRPLGQETQYF.